A selection of T cell receptor beta chains follows, all from one sample in a study of T cell responses to AZD1222 COVID-19 vaccine. The assay was immunoSEQ multiplex PCR, and TCRdb's table has in-frame clones only and misses some. The data show approximately 150,000 clones, almost 90% seen once. Sequenced material: peripheral blood, taken 28 days after the second AZD1222 dose. The receptors were gathered from an adult who received the AZD1222 COVID-19 vaccine. Each CDR3 is given with its conserved first and last residue. D genes are given only for firm matches. For some rows the clone size is stated as once, few or many, or as a class when expanded; others skip it.

>-|TRBJ1-6|TRBV19|14|-
CATADSSYNSPLHF
TGTGCCACCGCAGACAGCTCCTATAATTCACCCCTCCACTTT
>once|TRBJ2-5|TRBV4-2|13|-
CASSQDRRETQYF
TGTGCCAGCAGCCAGGACAGACGGGAGACCCAGTACTTC
>few|TRBJ2-1|TRBV11-2|12|-
CASSQGLDEQFF
TGTGCCAGCAGCCAGGGACTCGATGAGCAGTTCTTC
>-|TRBJ2-2|TRBV9|14|-
CASSSRTGTGELFF
TGTGCCAGCAGCTCCAGGACTGGCACCGGGGAGCTGTTTTTT
>-|TRBJ2-2|TRBV5-8|16|TRBD1
CASSPRDRGNTGELFF
TGTGCCAGCAGCCCTCGGGACAGGGGGAACACCGGGGAGCTGTTTTTT
>-|TRBJ2-1|TRBV7-8|19|TRBD2
CASSLAGLLAGGRRNEQFF
TGTGCCAGCAGCTTAGCTGGTTTGTTAGCGGGAGGGCGAAGGAATGAGCAGTTCTTC
>-|TRBJ2-1|TRBV30|11|-
CATGSDREQFF
TGTGCCACTGGGTCCGACCGGGAGCAGTTCTTC
>-|TRBJ1-5|TRBV28|15|TRBD1
CASSPRTGEREPQHF
TGTGCCAGCAGCCCTAGAACAGGGGAACGTGAGCCCCAGCATTTT
>-|TRBJ2-4|TRBV19|12|-
CASSIALGQQYF
TGTGCCAGTAGTATAGCCCTCGGACAACAGTACTTC
>-|TRBJ1-2|TRBV30|13|-
CAWSVLGHFGYTF
TGTGCCTGGAGTGTTCTCGGACACTTTGGCTACACCTTC
>-|TRBJ2-5|TRBV6-5|14|TRBD1
CASSYSTGKETQYF
TGTGCCAGCAGTTACTCGACAGGGAAAGAGACCCAGTACTTC
>-|TRBJ2-6|TRBV16|14|-
CASSQGAGANVLTF
TGTGCCAGCAGCCAAGGGGCAGGGGCCAACGTCCTGACTTTC
>-|TRBJ1-1|TRBV19|12|TRBD1
CASSMVGQGAFF
TGTGCCAGTAGTATGGTCGGACAGGGAGCTTTCTTT
>-|TRBJ1-1|TRBV12-3/TRBV12-4|12|-
CASSPGGTEAFF
TGTGCCAGCAGCCCAGGTGGCACTGAAGCTTTCTTT
>-|TRBJ2-3|TRBV7-2|15|-
CASSLGSTESGTQYF
TGTGCCAGCAGCTTAGGGTCCACGGAATCTGGTACGCAGTATTTT
>-|TRBJ1-6|TRBV6-6|16|-
CASSRSIREANSPLHF
TGTGCCAGCAGTCGTAGTATAAGGGAAGCGAATTCACCCCTCCACTTT
>-|TRBJ1-1|TRBV27|11|-
CASRRNTEAFF
TGTGCCAGCAGGAGGAACACTGAAGCTTTCTTT
>-|TRBJ1-1|TRBV20-1|10|-
CSAGNTEAFF
TGCAGTGCTGGGAACACTGAAGCTTTCTTT
>-|TRBJ2-1|TRBV24-1|17|-
CATSDSIPPSFRNEQFF
TGTGCCACCAGTGACTCAATCCCCCCTAGCTTCCGCAATGAGCAGTTCTTC
>-|TRBJ2-5|TRBV11-2|14|-
CASSPRKIQETQYF
TGTGCCAGCAGCCCCCGGAAGATTCAAGAGACCCAGTACTTC
>once|TRBJ1-3|TRBV30|13|-
CAWGGQNGNTIYF
TGTGCCTGGGGAGGGCAGAATGGAAACACCATATATTTT
>-|TRBJ2-2|TRBV2|18|TRBD1
CATRPGQNRHTNTGELFF
TGTGCCACCCGGCCGGGACAGAACCGACATACGAACACCGGGGAGCTGTTTTTT
>-|TRBJ1-6|TRBV30|14|-
CAWNPGTLLSPLHF
TGTGCCTGGAACCCCGGGACTTTACTGTCACCCCTCCACTTT
>once|TRBJ2-1|TRBV13|16|TRBD2
CASSSGLAGVYNEQFF
TGTGCCAGCAGCTCCGGACTAGCGGGGGTCTACAATGAGCAGTTCTTC
>-|TRBJ1-5|TRBV5-8|13|-
CASSLRVGTPQHF
TGTGCCAGCAGCCTCAGGGTGGGCACGCCCCAGCATTTT
>-|TRBJ1-1|TRBV5-1|14|TRBD1
CASSLTGWSSEAFF
TGCGCCAGCAGCCTGACAGGGTGGTCTTCTGAAGCTTTCTTT
>-|TRBJ2-7|TRBV7-6|13|-
CASSPTDSYEQYF
TGTGCCAGCAGCCCTACTGACAGCTACGAGCAGTACTTC
>-|TRBJ2-3|TRBV5-4|14|TRBD1
CASSLGQGKDTQYF
TGTGCCAGCAGCTTGGGACAGGGAAAAGATACGCAGTATTTT
>once|TRBJ1-6|TRBV11-1|16|TRBD1
CASSSQARGQNSPLHF
TGTGCCAGCAGCTCCCAGGCAAGGGGGCAGAATTCACCCCTCCACTTT
>-|TRBJ2-6|TRBV5-5|17|-
CASSRFGDLSGANVLTF
TGTGCCAGCAGCCGGTTCGGGGACCTCTCTGGGGCCAACGTCCTGACTTTC
>-|TRBJ2-3|TRBV7-3|16|-
CASSLLTRRHTDTQYF
TGTGCCAGCAGCTTACTGACTAGGAGACACACAGATACGCAGTATTTT
>-|TRBJ2-5|TRBV7-2|15|TRBD2
CASRPVAGKGETQYF
TGTGCCAGCAGACCTGTAGCGGGAAAAGGCGAGACCCAGTACTTC